This is a list of T cell receptor beta chains from one sample in a study of cytomegalovirus exposure and HLA in healthy donors. Repertoires were generated with immunoSEQ multiplex PCR, while TCRdb's copy carries only in-frame clones and drops some. The profile shows under 200,000 clones, over 70% of them singletons. The sample comprised PBMCs. These receptors were taken from a woman between 50 and 59 years old in good health and CMV-seronegative. Both conserved end residues are part of each CDR3. The D gene is left open where the match is weak. Not all rows give a size; the values are once, few, many and, for expanded clones, a class.

v_call: TRBV7-2; d_call: -; j_call: TRBJ2-7; clone_size: -; cdr3_nt: TGTGCCAGCAGCTTAGCGATAGGGGTGCAGTACTTC; cdr3_aa: CASSLAIGVQYF
v_call: TRBV6-6; d_call: -; j_call: TRBJ1-2; clone_size: -; cdr3_nt: TGTGCCAGCAGTTACCCGAACAGGGATGGGGACACCTTC; cdr3_aa: CASSYPNRDGDTF
v_call: TRBV10-3; d_call: TRBD1; j_call: TRBJ2-5; clone_size: -; cdr3_nt: TGTGCCATCAGTGAGGGGACAGGGGGAGAGACCCAGTACTTC; cdr3_aa: CAISEGTGGETQYF
v_call: TRBV11-2; d_call: TRBD1; j_call: TRBJ2-1; clone_size: -; cdr3_nt: TGTGCCAGCAGCTTAGGGACAGGGGGGAATGAGCAGTTCTTC; cdr3_aa: CASSLGTGGNEQFF
v_call: TRBV30; d_call: -; j_call: TRBJ1-1; clone_size: -; cdr3_nt: TGTGCCTGGAGTAAGCTAAGATGGAACACTGAAGCTTTCTTT; cdr3_aa: CAWSKLRWNTEAFF
v_call: TRBV28; d_call: -; j_call: TRBJ1-5; clone_size: once; cdr3_nt: TGTGCCAGCAGCTCCCCCCCCTACGGTAGCAGGGGACGCGATCAGCCCCAGCATTTT; cdr3_aa: CASSSPPYGSRGRDQPQHF
v_call: TRBV30; d_call: -; j_call: TRBJ1-6; clone_size: -; cdr3_nt: TGTGCCTGGGGACAGAATAATTCACCCCTCCACTTT; cdr3_aa: CAWGQNNSPLHF
v_call: TRBV5-6; d_call: TRBD2; j_call: TRBJ2-3; clone_size: -; cdr3_nt: TGTGCCAGCAGCTTAGGACTAGCGGAAGATACGCAGTATTTT; cdr3_aa: CASSLGLAEDTQYF
v_call: TRBV9; d_call: -; j_call: TRBJ2-5; clone_size: -; cdr3_nt: TGTGCCAGCAGCGTAGGCGGGCTGAGCCAAGAGACCCAGTACTTC; cdr3_aa: CASSVGGLSQETQYF
v_call: TRBV28; d_call: -; j_call: TRBJ2-3; clone_size: -; cdr3_nt: TGTGCCAGCAGTTTATCAGACGGGACAGATACGCAGTATTTT; cdr3_aa: CASSLSDGTDTQYF
v_call: TRBV4-1; d_call: TRBD2; j_call: TRBJ2-1; clone_size: -; cdr3_nt: TGCGCCAGCAGCCGACCGGGACTAGGCTTCAATGAGCAGTTCTTC; cdr3_aa: CASSRPGLGFNEQFF
v_call: TRBV2; d_call: -; j_call: TRBJ1-5; clone_size: -; cdr3_nt: TGTGCCAGCAGTGTAGGGGGAGGGGGTAGCAATCAGCCCCAGCATTTT; cdr3_aa: CASSVGGGGSNQPQHF
v_call: TRBV7-7; d_call: -; j_call: TRBJ2-5; clone_size: -; cdr3_nt: TGTGCCAGCAGCTTTGATCCGGGGCGGGACCAGTACTTC; cdr3_aa: CASSFDPGRDQYF
v_call: TRBV28; d_call: -; j_call: TRBJ1-5; clone_size: -; cdr3_nt: TGTGCCAGCAGTTCCTATCGGGACACCAATCAGCCCCAGCATTTT; cdr3_aa: CASSSYRDTNQPQHF
v_call: TRBV7-6; d_call: -; j_call: TRBJ1-2; clone_size: -; cdr3_nt: TGTGCCAGCAGCTTAGCGCGGGTCGGGGTTGGCTACACCTTC; cdr3_aa: CASSLARVGVGYTF
v_call: TRBV5-4; d_call: TRBD2; j_call: TRBJ2-1; clone_size: -; cdr3_nt: TGTGCCAGCAGCTCCCTCCCTAGTGGGGGGGTTAGGACCTTGTTCTTC; cdr3_aa: CASSSLPSGGVRTLFF
v_call: TRBV9; d_call: -; j_call: TRBJ2-3; clone_size: -; cdr3_nt: TGTGCCAGCAGCGTAGGCGGCTACTCAACAGATACGCAGTATTTT; cdr3_aa: CASSVGGYSTDTQYF
v_call: TRBV19; d_call: -; j_call: TRBJ1-1; clone_size: -; cdr3_nt: TGTGCCAGCCTCACAGGTCCGAACACTGAAGCTTTCTTT; cdr3_aa: CASLTGPNTEAFF
v_call: TRBV6-1; d_call: -; j_call: TRBJ1-1; clone_size: -; cdr3_nt: TGTGCCAGCAGTCTTTGGGCGGGAACAGTCACTGAAGCTTTCTTT; cdr3_aa: CASSLWAGTVTEAFF
v_call: TRBV4-1; d_call: -; j_call: TRBJ1-3; clone_size: once; cdr3_nt: TGCGCCAGCAGCCAAAGTCAGGGAGGAAACACCATATATTTT; cdr3_aa: CASSQSQGGNTIYF
v_call: TRBV6-6; d_call: TRBD2; j_call: TRBJ2-2; clone_size: few; cdr3_nt: TGTGCCAGCAGTTACGCGGCGGGGGGGCCAGGCGGGGAGCTGTTTTTT; cdr3_aa: CASSYAAGGPGGELFF
v_call: TRBV5-6; d_call: TRBD1; j_call: TRBJ1-2; clone_size: -; cdr3_nt: TGTGCCAGCAGCCTCCCGGACAGGGATGGCTACACCTTC; cdr3_aa: CASSLPDRDGYTF
v_call: TRBV21-1; d_call: -; j_call: TRBJ1-5; clone_size: -; cdr3_nt: TGTGCCAGCATCCGTCCGGGACAGGGATATAGTTGGAATCAGCCCCAGCATTTT; cdr3_aa: CASIRPGQGYSWNQPQHF
v_call: TRBV4-1; d_call: -; j_call: TRBJ2-7; clone_size: -; cdr3_nt: TGCGCCAGCAGCCAATCTTCCTCCGGGACAAACGAGCAGTACTTC; cdr3_aa: CASSQSSSGTNEQYF